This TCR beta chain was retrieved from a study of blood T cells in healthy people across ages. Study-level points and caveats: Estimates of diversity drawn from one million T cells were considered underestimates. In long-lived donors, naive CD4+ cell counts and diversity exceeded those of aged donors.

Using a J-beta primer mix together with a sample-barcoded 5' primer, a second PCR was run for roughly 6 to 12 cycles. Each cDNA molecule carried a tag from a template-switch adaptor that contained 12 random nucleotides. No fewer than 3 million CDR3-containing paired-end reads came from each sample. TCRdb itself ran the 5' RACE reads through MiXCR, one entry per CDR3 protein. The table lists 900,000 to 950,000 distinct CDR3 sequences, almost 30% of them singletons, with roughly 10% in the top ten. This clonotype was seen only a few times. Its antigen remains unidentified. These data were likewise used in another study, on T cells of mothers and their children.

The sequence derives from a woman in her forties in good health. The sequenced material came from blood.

In DNA, the CDR3 is TGTGCCAGCCGCTGGACGGCGAACACTGAAGCTTTCTTT. This gives the protein CASRWTANTEAFF. This chain connects TRBV28 to TRBJ1-1; no reliable D call. Germline loops: CDR1 MDHEN, CDR2 SYDVKM. V lost 8 bases and J 1 base, leaving 11 bases between the germline ends. The CDR3 sequence is 13 residues long.